This T cell receptor (beta chain) was documented in a study of graft-versus-host responses after intestinal transplantation. The repertoire was sequenced with immunoSEQ multiplex PCR; TCRdb's copy has only in-frame clones and lacks some. Of under 8,000 clones detected, roughly four fifths appear once; the ten largest clones hold approximately 11%. This CDR3 comprises 14 residues. Germline values: CDR1 MNHNS, CDR2 SASEGT. J was trimmed by 4 bases and V by 6 bases; bases with no gene match: 7. Grafts had their tissue processed, releasing intraepithelial and lamina propria lymphocytes. The rearrangement joins TRBV6-1 to TRBJ2-5; 8 nucleotides line up with TRBD2. The material was ileum tissue, obtained approximately 230 days after intestinal transplant. This sequence was found in a human patient who received an intestinal transplant, so some T cells may come from the graft donor. CDR3 sequence: CASRPWTSPETQYF. DNA for the CDR3: TGTGCCAGCAGACCCTGGACTAGCCCAGAGACCCAGTACTTC.